This TCR beta chain was recorded in a study of vaccination effects on CD4 cells after COVID-19 (dated by TCRdb to about 2022). Study-wide context: Two doses of either the BNT162b2 or the mRNA-1273 mRNA SARS-CoV-2 vaccine were administered to participants. In both COVID-19 convalescent patients and infection-naive vaccine recipients, the study compared SARS-CoV-2 spike-specific CD4+ TCR repertoires from before mRNA vaccination with those from after it. A total of roughly 9 COVID-19 convalescent patients and a handful of SARS-CoV-2-naive healthy vaccine recipients were included in the full study. Cultures from other donors in the study were sequenced using the Oncomine TCR Beta short-read assay on an Illumina iSeq 100.

V and J are trimmed by 0 bases and 0 bases, and the gene matches miss 6 bases of the junction. The CDR3 contains 19 residues, cysteine and phenylalanine counted. Only the CDR3 part of the read is kept: 57 bases, read in frame from the first base. From a lookup of the germline V gene, CDR1 and CDR2 are SGHTA and FQGTGA. The library came from the immunoSEQ multiplex PCR assay. DNA from the CD4+ T cells that had been cultured and isolated underwent TCR beta CDR3 sequencing. The study's processing was this. Non-productive TCR sequences were removed, reads were trimmed to the CDR3 region, and CDR3s of at least 7 amino acids were retained. Antigen-specific clonotypes were identified using the MANAFEST web app by comparison of expansion in peptide wells against reference cultures. To count as positive, a clone had to show expansion at FDR<0.05 compared with the reference and with all other wells, an odds ratio above 5, and a frequency above 0.1% in two replicate wells. Cross-reactive clonotypes were defined as significantly expanded in SARS-CoV-2 spike wells and in at least one common cold coronavirus spike condition. Using the stringdist R package, CDR3 similarity was measured by Levenshtein distance, and unrooted trees were constructed with ape in R 3.6.1. TCRdb stores this immuneACCESS table with in-frame sequences only. Part of the clones is absent; in the studies checked, under half of the shortfall reflects unresolved V genes, and no reason is known for the rest. For V, J and clone size, that table is used; D and trimming come from the DNA. Counted in this sample were some 41,000 clones; about 80% of them appeared once. The top ten hold 10% to 14% of the sample.

Note on this clone: The antigen it binds to is not known. No per-base quality is available; no much larger clone lies one base away.

The study at large found these results: At late post-vaccination timepoints, both infection-induced and vaccine-induced clones showed marked clonal contraction, consistent with waning T cell responses. Among healthy vaccine recipients, nearly all vaccine-induced clones were SARS-CoV-2 mono-reactive, and only 1 of 255 was cross-reactive with common cold coronaviruses. Limitations of the study were the small number of convalescent patients and the absence of early post-infection timepoints.

To identify antigen-specific CD4+ T cell clonotypes by their expansion, the ViraFEST assay first stimulated PBMC with viral peptide pools and then applied TCR sequencing. After roughly 11 days of culture, CD4+ T cells were isolated with the EasySep CD4+ T cell isolation kit. Negative nucleocapsid antibody results before and after vaccination confirmed that the healthy vaccine recipients had no prior SARS-CoV-2 infection. About 1.8 million PBMC per well were cultured with approximately 10 ug/ml peptides in IMDM containing 5% human AB serum, roughly 9.5 IU/ml IL-2 and gentamicin. On days 3 and 7, half of the culture medium was replaced with fresh IL-2-containing medium. Unless noted otherwise, every peptide stimulation condition was grown in triplicate wells. Using Ficoll-Paque Plus gradient centrifugation, PBMC were separated from whole blood and then either used fresh or cryopreserved at -140C. The spike proteins of SARS-CoV-2 and of the common cold coronaviruses HCoV-NL63, HCoV-OC43 and HCoV-229E were spanned by overlapping peptide pools. The QIAamp micro DNA kit was used to extract genomic DNA from the cultured CD4+ T cells.

This receptor chain uses TRBV7-3 and TRBJ2-2, and TRBD2 matches 11 of the central bases. The TCR was taken from a human donor who received a COVID-19 vaccine. The sample consisted of CD4+ T cells from PBMCs cultured with SARS-CoV-2 spike peptides, taken before COVID-19 vaccination. The meaning of the sample's cell subset or site label: SARS-CoV-2 spike overlapping peptide pool stimulation. CDR3 region: CASSLTSGGASANTGELFF. The DNA sequence is given as TGTGCCAGCAGCTTAACTAGCGGGGGGGCCTCGGCGAACACCGGGGAGCTGTTTTTT.